This T cell receptor beta chain was identified during a study of blood T cell repertoires in COVID-19. Study background: Material from acute and convalescent COVID-19 was sourced from the United States, Italy and Spain.

Using immunoSEQ multiplex PCR, the repertoire was profiled, and TCRdb retains in-frame clones only, with some absent. The table records roughly 130,000 clones, 90% of them present only once. This clone was seen more than once but under ten times. The sequencing sample was made of peripheral blood. The receptor was isolated from a man in his 60s with COVID-19, enrolled during active disease.

CDR3 sequence reads: CASSLTGQDEAFF. The DNA for the CDR3 is TGTGCCAGCAGCTTAACAGGCCAGGATGAAGCTTTCTTT. This chain joins TRBV7-8 and TRBJ1-1, with a possible D match to TRBD1 (5 bases). V was shortened by 2 bases and J by 7 bases, with 11 bases between the two germline ends. The germline V gene encodes CDR1 SGHVS and CDR2 FQNEAQ. There are 13 residues in the CDR3.